The 20 T cell receptor beta chains below come from one sample, sequenced in a study of shared clonotypes between healthy human individuals. Some clones are missing from TCRdb's copy, which holds only in-frame ones; the method was immunoSEQ multiplex PCR. This table has approximately 2.5 million clones, around 94% appearing once. The sequencing input was naive CD4+ T cells sorted from blood. Subset of the sample: CD45RA+ positively selected. All receptors derive from a young man in good health.

The V and J genes are TRBV2 and TRBJ2-3; D is possibly TRBD2 (6 bases). V lost 2 bases to trimming and J lost 4 bases, with 10 bases between them. CDR3 length: 14 residues. The germline V gene has CDR1 SNHLY and CDR2 FYNNEI. CDR3 DNA sequence: TGTGCCAGCAGTGAATCCTCTAGCGCAGATACGCAGTATTTT. Residues: CASSESSSADTQYF.

V and J are TRBV5-8 and TRBJ2-6; TRBD2 agrees at 7 bases. The CDR3 loop spans 16 amino acids. The J segment lost 1 base and the V segment lost 3 bases, leaving 4 bases of the junction unmatched. Looked up from germline, CDR1 is SGHTS and CDR2 is YDEGEE. Here the CDR3 reads CASSWEGGSGANVLTF. In nucleotides, the CDR3 is TGTGCCAGCAGCTGGGAGGGAGGGTCTGGGGCCAACGTCCTGACTTTC.

This clone was seen just once. The chain recombines TRBV10-3 with TRBJ1-2; 7 nucleotides line up with TRBD1. This CDR3 has 15 amino acids. Germline CDR1 is ENHRY and CDR2 is SYGVKD. The ends lost 2 bases at V and 4 bases at J; junction bases unmatched: 7. CDR3 loop: CAISEAAGTVYGYTF. The CDR3 coding sequence is TGTGCCATCAGTGAGGCAGCCGGGACAGTCTATGGCTACACCTTC.

Regarding this clone: Other DNA sequences of this sample code for an identical CDR3. J is TRBJ2-7 and V is TRBV21-1; TRBD1, the table's D call, lacks a check against the DNA. TRBV21-1 is a listed pseudogene. The CDR3 loop spans 16 amino acids. The CDR3: CASSIGTAPGDYEQYF. The DNA of the CDR3 is TGTGCCAGCAGCATCGGGACAGCCCCAGGGGACTACGAGCAGTACTTC.

The J gene is TRBJ1-5, the V gene TRBV19; 10 bases map to TRBD1. After removal of 8 bases from V and 3 bases from J, the junction contained 4 bases not matched to a gene. Germline CDR1 and CDR2: LNHDA and SQIVND (reference sequence). CDR3 length: 14 amino acids. The chain's CDR3 is CASGDRGPNQPQHF. Written as DNA, the CDR3 is TGTGCCAGTGGGGACAGGGGCCCCAATCAGCCCCAGCATTTT.

The chain carries TRBV29-1 and TRBJ2-7; TRBD1 agrees at 8 bases. The germline gives CDR1 SQVTM, CDR2 ANQGSEA. The V gene end was trimmed by 6 bases and the J gene end by 2 bases; junction bases not matched to a gene: 3. The CDR3 covers 12 residues. The CDR3 protein is CSVTDRAYEQYF. CDR3 bases: TGCAGCGTCACGGACAGGGCCTACGAGCAGTACTTC.

This chain joins TRBV7-2 and TRBJ1-2, with D perhaps TRBD1 (5 bases). Trimming took off 1 base at V and 7 bases at J, with 13 bases between the two ends. The CDR3 consists of 14 residues. CDR1 and CDR2 from the germline V gene are SGHTA and FQGNSA. CDR3 DNA: TGTGCCAGCAGCTTAGGCTCAGGGCGTGTTGGCTACACCTTC. Encoded protein: CASSLGSGRVGYTF.

The V gene is TRBV27, the J gene TRBJ2-7; 11 positions match TRBD1. V dropped 8 bases and J dropped 6; count of bases not matched to a gene: 12. Germline V gives CDR1 MNHEY, CDR2 SMNVEV (reference sequence). CDR3 length: 15 residues. This CDR3 is CASGMMGQGVGEQYF. The CDR3 coding sequence is TGTGCCAGCGGTATGATGGGACAGGGGGTCGGCGAGCAGTACTTC.

A note on this clone: Germline and junction disagree at one end, which may indicate a read error. The chain uses TRBV6-6 and TRBJ2-7; 7 nucleotides align to TRBD1. In germline, CDR1 is MNHNY, CDR2 SVGAGI (reference sequence). The CDR3 runs to 15 residues. The CDR3 reads CASSYRKGQSYVQYF. The CDR3 DNA reads as TGTGCCAGCAGTTACCGGAAGGGACAGTCATACGTGCAGTACTTC.

The V gene is TRBV7-2, the J gene TRBJ1-5; 11 positions match TRBD1. Germline lookup yields CDR1 SGHTA and CDR2 FQGNSA. J lost 4 bases, V lost 3 bases, and 2 bases had no gene match. The CDR3 loop spans 15 amino acids. Here the CDR3 DNA reads TGTGCCAGCAGCTTGGACAGGGGGCGGAATCAGCCCCAGCATTTT. Encoded protein: CASSLDRGRNQPQHF.

The chain links TRBV12-2 to TRBJ2-7; TRBD2 is taken as the D call from the table, unchecked against the DNA. TRBV12-2 corresponds to a pseudogene. This CDR3 has 16 amino acids. The CDR3 coding sequence is TGTGCAAGTCGCTTAGCTGTACGGGAGGTCCGCTACGAGCAGTACTTC. Its protein is CASRLAVREVRYEQYF.

The CDR3 is CASSFSEYNEQFF. CDR3 nucleotides: TGTGCCAGCAGCTTCTCAGAATACAATGAGCAGTTCTTC. The chain joins TRBV7-2 to TRBJ2-1; no firm D call. CDR3 size: 13 residues. The V gene lost 3 bases and the J gene lost 4 bases, with 7 bases spanning the gap. Looked up from germline, CDR1 is SGHTA and CDR2 is FQGNSA.

This clone was seen just once. The chain couples TRBV7-2 to TRBJ2-7; D is perhaps TRBD2 (6 bases). Trimming left V 5 bases short and J 0 bases short, with 14 bases between. CDR1 is SGHTA and CDR2 is FQGNSA in the germline V gene. This CDR3 has 15 residues. The CDR3 DNA reads as TGTGCCAGCAGCGCCATGGGGGGTTCCTCCTACGAGCAGTACTTC. Protein sequence: CASSAMGGSSYEQYF.

This chain connects TRBV15 to TRBJ1-5, with D possibly being TRBD1 (6 bases). The V and J ends lost 1 base and 2 bases respectively, with 9 bases between them. The CDR3 contains 15 residues. Germline V gives CDR1 LNHNV, CDR2 YYDKDF (reference sequence). The CDR3 here is CATSRAGGGNQPQHF. CDR3 bases: TGTGCCACCAGCAGAGCGGGGGGCGGCAATCAGCCCCAGCATTTT.

This chain joins TRBV6-6 and TRBJ2-1; D may match TRBD1 or TRBD2 (5 bases each). V dropped 5 bases and J dropped 11 bases, with 19 bases sitting between them. Germline CDR1 reads MNHNY; CDR2 reads SVGAGI (reference sequence). The CDR3 is 14 amino acids. The CDR3 loop reads CASSPGQRVVQQFF. CDR3 nucleotide sequence: TGTGCCAGCAGTCCGGGGCAGAGGGTCGTGCAGCAGTTCTTC.

The V gene is TRBV29-1, the J gene TRBJ2-7; 16 bases map to TRBD2. Trimming at V came to 7 bases and at J to 5 bases, leaving 17 bases not matched to a gene. CDR3 length: 18 amino acids. The germline V gene has CDR1 SQVTM and CDR2 ANQGSEA. In DNA form, the CDR3 reads TGCAGCGCTTGGCCTGGCGAGGGACTAGCGGGGGGGCCCCACGAGCAGTACTTC. Translated, it gives CSAWPGEGLAGGPHEQYF.

For this clone: The same CDR3 can be traced to other DNA sequences in this sample. This chain connects TRBV5-1 to TRBJ2-5; D is ambiguous. The V end was cut by 8 bases, the J end by 2 bases, with 7 bases between. Per germline, CDR1 SGHRS and CDR2 YFSETQ. The CDR3 consists of 11 residues. CDR3 bases: TGCGCCAGTCGGGCGCAAGAGACCCAGTACTTC. Translation: CASRAQETQYF.

The chain combines TRBV19 with TRBJ1-5; D perhaps matches TRBD1 (6 bases). Germline V lookup: CDR1 LNHDA, CDR2 SQIVND (reference sequence). The CDR3 runs 15 residues. V was shortened by 3 bases and J by 2 bases, with 11 bases between the two germline ends. CDR3 nucleotides: TGTGCCAGTAGTATTCTCGGGGGCGGCAATCAGCCCCAGCATTTT. Translating gives CASSILGGGNQPQHF. Full variable domain (remainder filled in from reference TRBV19 and TRBJ1-5): DGGITQSPKYLFRKEGQNVTLSCEQNLNHDAMYWYRQDPGQGLRLIYYSQIVNDFQKGDIAEGYSVSREKKESFPLTVTSAQKNPTAFYLCASSILGGGNQPQHFGDGTRLSIL.

The V gene is TRBV7-8, the J gene TRBJ2-7; D uncertain. CDR3 length: 14 residues. The V end lost 1 base, the J end lost 0 bases, and 7 bases lay between the germline ends. Germline loops: CDR1 SGHVS, CDR2 FQNEAQ. CDR3: CASSLVDNSYEQYF. The CDR3 DNA follows: TGTGCCAGCAGCTTAGTAGACAACTCCTACGAGCAGTACTTC.

This chain links TRBV19 with TRBJ1-1; D might be TRBD1 (5 bases). CDR3 length: 11 amino acids. V lost 11 bases and J 4 bases, leaving 11 bases between the germline ends. Germline values: CDR1 LNHDA, CDR2 SQIVND (reference sequence). DNA for the CDR3: TGTGCCTCCGGGGGGTTCACTGAAGCTTTCTTT. Translating gives CASGGFTEAFF.